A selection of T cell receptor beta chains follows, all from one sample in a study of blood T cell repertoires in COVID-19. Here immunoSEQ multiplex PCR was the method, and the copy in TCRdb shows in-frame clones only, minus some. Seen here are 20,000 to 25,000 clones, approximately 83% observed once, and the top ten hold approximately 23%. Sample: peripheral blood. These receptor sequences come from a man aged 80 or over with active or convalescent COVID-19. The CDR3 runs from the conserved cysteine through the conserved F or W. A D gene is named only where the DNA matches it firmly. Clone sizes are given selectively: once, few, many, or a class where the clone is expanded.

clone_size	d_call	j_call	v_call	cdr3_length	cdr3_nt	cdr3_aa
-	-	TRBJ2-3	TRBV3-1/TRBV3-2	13	TGTGCCAGCAGCTCTGGGACATTCAGGACGCAGTATTTT	CASSSGTFRTQYF
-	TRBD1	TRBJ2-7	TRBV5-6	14	TGTGCCAGCAGCATGGGGACAGCTATTTACGAGCAGTACTTC	CASSMGTAIYEQYF
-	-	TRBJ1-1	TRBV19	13	TGTGCCAGTAGTAGGGCCCGGAACACTGAAGCTTTCTTT	CASSRARNTEAFF
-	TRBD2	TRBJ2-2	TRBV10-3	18	TGTGCCATCAGTGATCCGGGACTAGCGGGCCGAGGCACCGGGGAGCTGTTTTTT	CAISDPGLAGRGTGELFF
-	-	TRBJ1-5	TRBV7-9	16	TGTGCCAGCAGCTCAGGAGGTGTCATGAGCAATCAGCCCCAGCATTTT	CASSSGGVMSNQPQHF
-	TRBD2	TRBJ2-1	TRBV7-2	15	TGTGCCAGCAGCCCCCCACTAGCGGGAGTCAATGAGCAGTTCTTC	CASSPPLAGVNEQFF
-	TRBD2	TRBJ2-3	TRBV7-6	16	TGTGCCAGCAGCGTGACAGCGGGAGTAGGGCCAGATACGCAGTATTTT	CASSVTAGVGPDTQYF
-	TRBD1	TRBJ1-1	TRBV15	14	TGTGCCACCAGCAGAGATATTGGGGACAGGGGAGCTTTCTTT	CATSRDIGDRGAFF
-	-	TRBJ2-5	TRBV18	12	TGTGCCAGCTCACTCTACTCGGAGACCCAGTACTTC	CASSLYSETQYF
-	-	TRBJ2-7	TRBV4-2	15	TGTGCCAGCAGCCAAGGACAGCCCCAACGGGACGAGCAGTACTTC	CASSQGQPQRDEQYF
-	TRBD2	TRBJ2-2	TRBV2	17	TGTGCCAGCAGTGAGTTTGGACTAGCGGAGAACACCGGGGAGCTGTTTTTT	CASSEFGLAENTGELFF
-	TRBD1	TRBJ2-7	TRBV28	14	TGTGCCAGCAGACCTGGGACAGGGAGGGACGAGCAGTACTTC	CASRPGTGRDEQYF
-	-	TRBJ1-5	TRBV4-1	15	TGCGCCAGCAGCCTCGTCGGGGACAAAAATCAGCCCCAGCATTTT	CASSLVGDKNQPQHF
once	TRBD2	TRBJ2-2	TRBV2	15	TGTGCCAGCAGTGAGGAGGGAGGGCCCCCCGGGGAGCTGTTTTTT	CASSEEGGPPGELFF
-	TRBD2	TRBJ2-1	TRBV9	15	TGTGCCAGCAGCGCACTAGCGGGGATCTACAATGAGCAGTTCTTC	CASSALAGIYNEQFF
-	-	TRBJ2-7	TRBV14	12	TGTGCCAGCAGCACAGACTCCTACGAGCAGTACTTC	CASSTDSYEQYF
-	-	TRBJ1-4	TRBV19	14	TGTGCCAGTAGTAGACCGGCAGAACGGTGGAGGTTGTTTTTT	CASSRPAERWRLFF
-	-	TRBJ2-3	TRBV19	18	TGTGCCAGTAGTATAGCCCACAACAATTGGGCTAGCACAGATACGCAGTATTTT	CASSIAHNNWASTDTQYF
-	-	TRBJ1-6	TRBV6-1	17	TGTGCCAGCAGTGAAGACGCGGCTAGCTCCTATAATTCACCCCTCCACTTT	CASSEDAASSYNSPLHF
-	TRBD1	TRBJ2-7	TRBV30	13	TGTGCCTGGAGTCAGGGACAGACCTACGAGCAGTACTTC	CAWSQGQTYEQYF
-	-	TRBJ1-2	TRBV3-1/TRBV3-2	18	TGTGCCAGCAGCTCCATTTCGAGGGGGGGATTAGCTAACTATGGCTACACCTTC	CASSSISRGGLANYGYTF
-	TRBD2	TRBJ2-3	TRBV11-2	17	TGTGCCAGCAGCACCGGGGGAGCGGGGGGGCCTTCAGATACGCAGTATTTT	CASSTGGAGGPSDTQYF
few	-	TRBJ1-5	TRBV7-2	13	TGTGCCAGCAGCTCGGACAGTAATCAGCCCCAGCATTTT	CASSSDSNQPQHF
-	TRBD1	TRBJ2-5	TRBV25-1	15	TGTGCCAGCAGTCCCCGGACAGGGGTGGAGGAGACCCAGTACTTC	CASSPRTGVEETQYF
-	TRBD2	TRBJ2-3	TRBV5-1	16	TGCGCCAGCAGCTTGGGTGGTAGCGGGAGCCTAGATACGCAGTATTTT	CASSLGGSGSLDTQYF
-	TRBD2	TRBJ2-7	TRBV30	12	TGTGCCTGGGGGACTAGCGGGTACGAGCAGTACTTC	CAWGTSGYEQYF
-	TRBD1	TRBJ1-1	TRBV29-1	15	TGCAGCGTTGACCACCCCGGACAGGGGAACACTGAAGCTTTCTTT	CSVDHPGQGNTEAFF
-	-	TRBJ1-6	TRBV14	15	TGTGCCAGCAGTTCCAGACTGCAATTTAATTCACCCCTCCACTTT	CASSSRLQFNSPLHF
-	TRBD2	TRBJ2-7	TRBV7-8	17	TGTGCCAGCAGCTTATCTAGCGGGAGGGCCTGGTCCTACGAGCAGTACTTC	CASSLSSGRAWSYEQYF
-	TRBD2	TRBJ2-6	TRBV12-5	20	TGTGCTAGTACACCCGGGACTAGGGTCGGTCCCGGGGCTGGGGCCAACGTCCTGACTTTC	CASTPGTRVGPGAGANVLTF
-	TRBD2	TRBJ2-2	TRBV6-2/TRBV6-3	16	TGTGCCAGCAGTCGGACTAGCGGTTCGAACACCGGGGAGCTGTTTTTT	CASSRTSGSNTGELFF
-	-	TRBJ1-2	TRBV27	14	TGTGCCAGCCGTTTAAACAGGGAGAACTATGGCTACACCTTC	CASRLNRENYGYTF
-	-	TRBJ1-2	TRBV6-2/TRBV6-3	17	TGTGCCAGCAGTTATAACCGCCTGAGACAGGCCAACTATGGCTACACCTTC	CASSYNRLRQANYGYTF
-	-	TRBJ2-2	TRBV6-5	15	TGTGCCAGCGCAGCCCGGGTCGGGGGAACCGGGGAGCTGTTTTTT	CASAARVGGTGELFF